The 29 T cell receptor beta chains below all came from one sample that was sequenced in a study of T-cell reconstitution after alpha-beta-depleted transplantation in children. Study observations and caveats: It was newly produced T cells that mostly accounted for T-cell counts and diversity one year after transplant.

The TCRbeta library was prepared with unique molecular identifiers. TCRdb reanalysed the PCR reads using MiXCR and keeps one entry per CDR3 protein. Here the sample spans 330,000 or so distinct CDR3 sequences, less than 9.5% being singletons. Antigens for these TCRs are unknown. This material consisted of peripheral blood, taken 360 days after TCRalphabeta/CD19-depleted stem cell transplant. These receptors were taken from a female patient aged 2 to 10 who had a stem cell transplant for Fanconi anemia, so the T cells may come from the graft donor.

J is TRBJ1-2 and V is TRBV5-4, with D perhaps matching TRBD1 (6 bases). The CDR3 covers 14 residues. Germline assignment: CDR1 SGHNT and CDR2 YYREEE (reference sequence). Trimming stripped 4 bases from V and 3 bases from J, with 13 bases between. The CDR3 DNA reads as TGTGCCAGCAGCGATGCACAGGGTGACTATGGCTACACCTTC. Translation: CASSDAQGDYGYTF.

This clonotype was seen many times. The chain links TRBV20-1 to TRBJ1-1; no definite D call. Germline CDR1 DFQATT, CDR2 SNEGSKA (reference sequence). This CDR3 is built from 13 residues. V was clipped by 4 bases and J by 1 base, with 10 bases between them. CDR3 protein: CSAKRTGNTEAFF. In nucleotides, the CDR3 is TGCAGTGCTAAACGGACGGGGAACACTGAAGCTTTCTTT.

This clonotype was observed many times. V usage is TRBV5-1 and J usage is TRBJ1-1, with D tentatively TRBD1 (5 bases). V dropped 4 bases and J dropped 0 bases, with 10 bases sitting between them. Germline V CDR1 and CDR2: SGHRS, YFSETQ. The CDR3 runs to 14 residues. CDR3 sequence (DNA): TGCGCCAGCAGCGGGGGAGCCATGAACACTGAAGCTTTCTTT. As protein: CASSGGAMNTEAFF.

This clonotype was recorded at least ten times. The chain couples TRBV18 to TRBJ2-1; D remains ambiguous. Trimming stripped 4 bases from V and 5 bases from J, with 6 bases between. The CDR3 is 12 amino acids. The germline gives CDR1 KGHSH, CDR2 LQKENI. Written as DNA, the CDR3 is TGTGCCAGCTCACGAGGCGACAATGAGCAGTTCTTC. Translating gives CASSRGDNEQFF.

This clonotype was counted many times. The chain employs TRBV7-8 and TRBJ1-2, with D possibly matching TRBD1 (5 bases). Trimming removed 2 bases from V and 6 bases from J, with 13 bases in between. The V gene's germline CDR1 is SGHVS and CDR2 FQNEAQ. The CDR3 is 14 residues long. The CDR3 loop is CASSLNPVGDGYTF. CDR3 bases: TGTGCCAGCAGCTTAAATCCCGTAGGGGATGGCTACACCTTC.

At least ten counts were recorded for this clonotype. This sequence joins TRBV28 and TRBJ2-2, with D possibly being TRBD2 (5 bases). Looked up from germline, CDR1 is MDHEN and CDR2 is SYDVKM. The CDR3 sequence is 15 residues long. With 3 bases removed from V and 2 bases from J, the gap between germline ends came to 10 bases. The CDR3 DNA sequence: TGTGCCAGCAGTTTCCTTGGGAGAAACACCGGGGAGCTGTTTTTT. Its translation is CASSFLGRNTGELFF.

This clonotype was seen a few times. V usage is TRBV4-2 and J usage is TRBJ2-7, with D maybe TRBD1 (6 bases). The CDR3 loop spans 16 amino acids. Looked up from germline, CDR1 is LGHNA and CDR2 is YNFKEQ. V lost 2 bases and J lost 3, with 17 bases in between. CDR3 coding DNA: TGTGCCAGCAGCCAACCCACCGGGACAACCGTCTACGAGCAGTACTTC. Encoded protein: CASSQPTGTTVYEQYF.

This chain links TRBV2 with TRBJ1-4; D gene unclear. Germline V gene lookup returns CDR1 SNHLY and CDR2 FYNNEI. Trimming took off 4 bases at V and 14 bases at J, with 11 bases between the two ends. The CDR3 covers 11 residues. This chain's CDR3 is CASSAWGGLFF. The DNA for the CDR3 is TGTGCCAGCAGTGCCTGGGGAGGTCTGTTTTTT.

This clonotype was observed many times. This sequence joins TRBV5-1 and TRBJ2-3; the match to TRBD2 covers 8 bases. The CDR3 spans 15 residues. V lost 4 bases to trimming and J lost 2 bases; unmatched junction nucleotides: 6. CDR1 SGHRS and CDR2 YFSETQ come from the germline V gene. CDR3 DNA: TGCGCCAGCAGCCTTTTAGCGGGGTTCACAGATACGCAGTATTTT. It is translated as CASSLLAGFTDTQYF.

The sample holds many counts of this clonotype. The rearrangement uses TRBV29-1 and TRBJ2-1; TRBD2 matches 15 bases. V lost 0 bases, J lost 7 bases, and 4 bases stayed unmatched. The CDR3 loop spans 16 amino acids. Germline V gene data show CDR1 as SQVTM and CDR2 as ANQGSEA. CDR3 sequence reads: CSVEDLGLAGGNEQFF. CDR3 coding DNA: TGCAGCGTTGAAGATCTTGGACTAGCGGGAGGGAATGAGCAGTTCTTC.

This clonotype was seen repeatedly, ten times or more. The rearrangement uses TRBV10-3 and TRBJ1-1, with TRBD1 matching over 11 bases. Germline assignment: CDR1 ENHRY and CDR2 SYGVKD. This CDR3 region has 16 residues. V shed 6 bases, J shed 3 bases, and the junction held 9 bases outside the gene matches. The CDR3 reads CAIRRGQGVVDTEAFF. The CDR3 DNA follows: TGTGCCATCAGGAGGGGACAGGGGGTTGTGGACACTGAAGCTTTCTTT.

To note about this clonotype: A junction end diverges from the germline sequence, so it may reflect a read error. The chain recombines TRBV5-1 with TRBJ2-2; D may match TRBD1 or TRBD2 (5 bases each). Germline loops: CDR1 SGHRS, CDR2 YFSETQ. This CDR3 has 15 amino acids. CDR3 sequence (DNA): TGCGCCAGCAGCACCGGACATCTGAACACCGGGAAGCTGTGTTTT. Translation gives CASSTGHLNTGKLCF. Full variable domain (remainder filled in from reference TRBV5-1 and TRBJ2-2): KAGVTQTPRYLIKTRGQQVTLSCSPISGHRSVSWYQQTPGQGLQFLFEYFSETQRNKGNFPGRFSGRQFSNSRSEMNVSTLELGDSALYLCASSTGHLNTGKLCFGEGSRLTVL.

Ten or more counts support this clonotype. The chain joins TRBV5-1 to TRBJ2-1, with TRBD2 matching 10 bases. Germline assignment: CDR1 SGHRS and CDR2 YFSETQ. The CDR3 extends over 15 amino acids. The ends lost 7 bases at V and 5 bases at J; junction bases unmatched: 9. The CDR3 region is CASVEMLAGDNEQFF. The CDR3 region has the DNA TGCGCCAGCGTAGAAATGCTAGCGGGAGACAATGAGCAGTTCTTC.

This clonotype was observed a handful of times. The rearrangement joins TRBV6-5 to TRBJ1-1, with D perhaps TRBD1 (5 bases). Trimming stripped 4 bases from V and 5 bases from J, with 14 bases between. This CDR3 has 14 residues. The V gene's germline CDR1 is MNHEY and CDR2 SVGAGI. The CDR3, as DNA: TGTGCCAGCAGTTCGCAGGGTGCGGTGACTGAAGCTTTCTTT. This translates into CASSSQGAVTEAFF.

This clonotype was counted many times. V and J are TRBV12-3 or TRBV12-4 and TRBJ1-6; maybe TRBD1 (5 bases). Trimming took 3 bases from V and 7 from J, leaving 13 bases between them. CDR3 length equals 15 residues. The CDR3 loop is CASSLSGVENSPLHF. CDR3 bases: TGTGCCAGCAGTTTGTCGGGGGTTGAGAATTCACCCCTCCACTTT.

This clonotype showed up many times. The DNA of the CDR3 is TGCAGTGCTAGGGGGCAGGGTAATAATTCACCCCTCCACTTT. Translated, it gives CSARGQGNNSPLHF. The genes are TRBV20-1 and TRBJ1-6, with a possible D match to TRBD1 (5 bases). CDR3 length: 14 amino acids. Deletions cut 3 bases from V and 5 bases from J, with 11 bases between. Germline V gives CDR1 DFQATT, CDR2 SNEGSKA (reference sequence).

This clonotype appeared many times. The chain is built from TRBV12-3 or TRBV12-4 and TRBJ2-2, with D uncertain. Trimming removed 5 bases from V and 4 bases from J, with 14 bases in between. CDR3 size: 15 residues. The CDR3 DNA is TGTGCCAGCAGTCCCCTTGGGCAGTTCACCGGGGAGCTGTTTTTT. It translates to CASSPLGQFTGELFF.

This clonotype has at least ten counts. This sequence joins TRBV5-1 and TRBJ1-1; the match to TRBD1 covers 7 bases. V lost 4 bases to trimming and J lost 5 bases; unmatched junction nucleotides: 5. Germline CDR1 is SGHRS and CDR2 is YFSETQ. The CDR3 covers 13 residues. The CDR3 here is CASSRRQGTEAFF. The CDR3 DNA is TGCGCCAGCAGCCGGAGACAGGGAACTGAAGCTTTCTTT.

This clonotype was recorded many times. The V and J genes are TRBV5-1 and TRBJ2-7, with D perhaps TRBD1 (6 bases). The CDR3 consists of 15 residues. Germline V gene lookup returns CDR1 SGHRS and CDR2 YFSETQ. Between the trimmed V and J ends, which lost 5 bases and 6 bases, there was a span of 21 bases. The chain's CDR3 is CASSGGRAPIGEQYF. The CDR3 DNA is TGCGCCAGCAGTGGGGGCAGGGCCCCTATCGGCGAGCAGTACTTC.

This clonotype was found a few times. The J gene is TRBJ2-3, the V gene TRBV20-1; TRBD2 agrees at 9 bases. The junction had 13 bases not matched to a gene; V was cut back by 3 bases and J by 0 bases. CDR1 and CDR2 from the germline V gene are DFQATT and SNEGSKA (reference sequence). The CDR3 contains 18 residues. The CDR3 region is CSASVLAGSSFSTDTQYF. The DNA for the CDR3 is TGCAGTGCTAGTGTACTAGCGGGCAGCTCCTTTAGCACAGATACGCAGTATTTT.

This clonotype has just a few counts. The rearrangement uses TRBV11-2 and TRBJ1-3, with a possible D match to TRBD1 (6 bases). Trimming removed 5 bases at V and 3 bases at J, with 20 bases between. Germline CDR1 reads SGHAT; CDR2 reads FQNNGV. CDR3 size: 17 residues. The DNA for the CDR3 is TGTGCCAGCAGCCCTTTAGGAGGGGGTAAAAGTGGAAACACCATATATTTT. It codes for CASSPLGGGKSGNTIYF. Complete variable domain (other parts from reference TRBV11-2 and TRBJ1-3): EAGVAQSPRYKIIEKRQSVAFWCNPISGHATLYWYQQILGQGPKLLIQFQNNGVVDDSQLPKDRFSAERLKGVDSTLKIQPAKLEDSAVYLCASSPLGGGKSGNTIYFGEGSWLTVV.

This clonotype was observed at least ten times. This rearrangement joins TRBV25-1 to TRBJ2-5, with D perhaps TRBD1 (6 bases). Germline CDR1 is MGHDK and CDR2 is SYGVNS. This CDR3 region has 12 residues. V lost 4 bases and J 8 bases, leaving 11 bases between the germline ends. CDR3 in DNA: TGTGCCAGCAGTGGGGGGCCTCTTACCCAGTACTTC. Its translation is CASSGGPLTQYF.

The rearrangement links TRBV2 to TRBJ2-6; D possibly corresponds to TRBD2 (5 bases). In germline, CDR1 is SNHLY, CDR2 FYNNEI. The CDR3 loop spans 16 amino acids. Between the trimmed V and J ends, which lost 11 bases and 2 bases, there was a span of 19 bases. The CDR3 nucleotides are TGTGCCGCCCTAACGGAGGCTCAGCCTGGGGCCAACGTCCTGACTTTC. The encoded protein is CAALTEAQPGANVLTF.

This clonotype was detected many times. The V gene is TRBV20-1, the J gene TRBJ2-7; 8 positions agree with TRBD2. Germline V gene sequence: CDR1 DFQATT, CDR2 SNEGSKA (reference sequence). The CDR3 runs 14 residues. The V segment lost 3 bases and the J segment 6 bases; nucleotides outside the gene matches: 10. The CDR3 nucleotides read TGCAGTGCTAGTTTCGGGAGGGCCTTCGGCGAGCAGTACTTC. It translates to CSASFGRAFGEQYF.

This clonotype was counted ten times or more. The chain carries TRBV5-5 and TRBJ2-1, with a weak D call TRBD2 (5 bases). Germline loops: CDR1 SGHKS, CDR2 YYEKEE (reference sequence). V shed 1 base and J shed 5 bases, with 10 bases lying between them. The CDR3 spans 14 residues. The CDR3 protein is CASSLMTNHNEQFF. The CDR3 coding sequence is TGTGCCAGCAGCTTGATGACTAACCACAATGAGCAGTTCTTC.

This clonotype came up many times. J is TRBJ2-3 and V is TRBV20-1; D unresolved. CDR1 is DFQATT and CDR2 is SNEGSKA in the germline V gene (reference sequence). Trimming took 3 bases from V and 2 from J, leaving 9 bases between them. CDR3 length: 13 amino acids. CDR3 sequence reads: CSASYRNTDTQYF. The CDR3 coding sequence is TGCAGTGCTAGCTATCGGAACACAGATACGCAGTATTTT.

This clonotype was observed at least ten times. The gene calls are TRBV4-2 and TRBJ1-1, with a tentative D call TRBD1 (5 bases). There are 17 residues in the CDR3. Germline CDR1 and CDR2: LGHNA and YNFKEQ. V lost 5 bases, J lost 0 bases, and 19 bases lay in between. The chain's CDR3 is CASSSGATRPMNTEAFF. The DNA of the CDR3 is TGTGCCAGCAGCTCTGGGGCTACGAGGCCCATGAACACTGAAGCTTTCTTT.

Ten or more counts support this clonotype. The chain carries TRBV9 and TRBJ1-1; D might be TRBD1 (5 bases). Trimming removed 6 bases at V and 1 base at J, with 22 bases between. CDR1 and CDR2 (germline): SGDLS, YYNGEE. This CDR3 is built from 17 residues. This CDR3 reads CASTGGGGMHENTEAFF. The CDR3 region has the DNA TGTGCCAGCACCGGGGGTGGGGGAATGCATGAGAACACTGAAGCTTTCTTT.

This clonotype was counted at least ten times. V is TRBV9 and J is TRBJ2-5; no clear D gene. V gave up 4 bases and J gave up 5 bases, with 18 bases separating them. CDR3 size: 15 residues. Germline V gene data show CDR1 as SGDLS and CDR2 as YYNGEE. The CDR3: CASSKREGFRETQYF. DNA of the CDR3: TGTGCCAGCAGCAAAAGAGAAGGTTTTCGGGAGACCCAGTACTTC.